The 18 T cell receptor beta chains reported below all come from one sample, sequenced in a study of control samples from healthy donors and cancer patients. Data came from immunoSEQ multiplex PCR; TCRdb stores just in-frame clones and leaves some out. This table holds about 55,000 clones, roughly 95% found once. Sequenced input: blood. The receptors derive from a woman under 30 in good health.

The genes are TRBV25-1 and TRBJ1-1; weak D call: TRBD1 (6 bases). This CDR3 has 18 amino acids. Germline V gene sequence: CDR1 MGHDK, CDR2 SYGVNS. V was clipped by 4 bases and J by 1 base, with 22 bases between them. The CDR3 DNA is TGTGCCAGCAGTGCCCTACTCATCCAGGGGCGGAGGAACACTGAAGCTTTCTTT. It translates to CASSALLIQGRRNTEAFF. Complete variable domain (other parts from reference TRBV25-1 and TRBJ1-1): EADIYQTPRYLVIGTGKKITLECSQTMGHDKMYWYQQDPGMELHLIHYSYGVNSTEKGDLSSESTVSRIRTEHFPLTLESARPSHTSQYLCASSALLIQGRRNTEAFFGQGTRLTVV.

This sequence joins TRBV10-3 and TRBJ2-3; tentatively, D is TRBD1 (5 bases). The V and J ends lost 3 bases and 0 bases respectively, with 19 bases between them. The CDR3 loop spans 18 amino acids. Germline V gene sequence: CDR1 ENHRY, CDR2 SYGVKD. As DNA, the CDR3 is TGTGCCATCAGTGATGAGGCTCCAGGGCTAACTAGCACAGATACGCAGTATTTT. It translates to CAISDEAPGLTSTDTQYF.

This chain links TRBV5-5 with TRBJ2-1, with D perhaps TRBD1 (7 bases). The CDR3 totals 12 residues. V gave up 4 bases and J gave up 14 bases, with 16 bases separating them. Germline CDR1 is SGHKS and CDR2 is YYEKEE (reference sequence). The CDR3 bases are TGTGCCAGCAGCCCGGGGGTCGGACAGGAGTTCTTC. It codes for CASSPGVGQEFF.

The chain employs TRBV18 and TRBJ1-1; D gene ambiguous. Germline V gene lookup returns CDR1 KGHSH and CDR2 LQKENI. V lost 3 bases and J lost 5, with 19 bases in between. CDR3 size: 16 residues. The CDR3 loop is CASSPGRGLGGTEAFF. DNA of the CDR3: TGTGCCAGCTCACCCGGCCGGGGTCTCGGAGGTACTGAAGCTTTCTTT.

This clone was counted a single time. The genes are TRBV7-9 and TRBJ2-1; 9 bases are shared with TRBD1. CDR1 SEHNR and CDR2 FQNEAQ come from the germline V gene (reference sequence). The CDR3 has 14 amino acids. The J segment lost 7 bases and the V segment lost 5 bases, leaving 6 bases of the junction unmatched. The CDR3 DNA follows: TGTGCCAGCAGCCCCGGGACAGGGCCGAATGAGCAGTTCTTC. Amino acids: CASSPGTGPNEQFF.

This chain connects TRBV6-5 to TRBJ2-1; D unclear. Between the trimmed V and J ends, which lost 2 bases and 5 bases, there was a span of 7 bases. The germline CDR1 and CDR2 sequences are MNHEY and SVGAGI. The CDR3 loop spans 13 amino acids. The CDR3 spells CASSYRENNEQFF. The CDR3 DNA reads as TGTGCCAGCAGTTACCGTGAGAACAATGAGCAGTTCTTC.

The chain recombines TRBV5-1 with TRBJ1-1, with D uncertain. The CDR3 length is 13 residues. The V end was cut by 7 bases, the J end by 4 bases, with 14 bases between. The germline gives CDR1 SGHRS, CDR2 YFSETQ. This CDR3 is CASSGEGLTEAFF. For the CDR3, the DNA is TGCGCCAGCTCGGGAGAAGGGCTCACTGAAGCTTTCTTT.

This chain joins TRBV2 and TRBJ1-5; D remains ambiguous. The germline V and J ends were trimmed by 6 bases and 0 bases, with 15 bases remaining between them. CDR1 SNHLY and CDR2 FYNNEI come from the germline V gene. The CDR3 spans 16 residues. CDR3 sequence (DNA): TGTGCCAGCAGAGGTCAGGCGTCTTTTAGCAATCAGCCCCAGCATTTT. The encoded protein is CASRGQASFSNQPQHF.

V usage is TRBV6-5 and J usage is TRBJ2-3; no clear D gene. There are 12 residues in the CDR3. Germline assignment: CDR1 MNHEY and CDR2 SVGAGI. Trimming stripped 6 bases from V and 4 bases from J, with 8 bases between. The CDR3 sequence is CASRRSADTQYF. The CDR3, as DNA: TGTGCCAGCAGAAGGAGCGCAGATACGCAGTATTTT.

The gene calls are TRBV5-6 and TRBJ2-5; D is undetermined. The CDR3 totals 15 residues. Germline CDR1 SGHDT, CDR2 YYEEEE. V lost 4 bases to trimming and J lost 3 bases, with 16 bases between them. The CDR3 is CASSPRAIAKETQYF. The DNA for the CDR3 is TGTGCCAGCAGCCCCCGCGCGATAGCAAAAGAGACCCAGTACTTC.

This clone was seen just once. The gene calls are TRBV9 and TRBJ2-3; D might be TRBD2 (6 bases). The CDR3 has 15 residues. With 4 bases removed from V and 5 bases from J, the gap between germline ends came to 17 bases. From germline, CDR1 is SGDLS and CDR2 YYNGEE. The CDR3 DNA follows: TGTGCCAGCAGCCCGACTGGGGGGATAGGAGATACGCAGTATTTT. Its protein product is CASSPTGGIGDTQYF.

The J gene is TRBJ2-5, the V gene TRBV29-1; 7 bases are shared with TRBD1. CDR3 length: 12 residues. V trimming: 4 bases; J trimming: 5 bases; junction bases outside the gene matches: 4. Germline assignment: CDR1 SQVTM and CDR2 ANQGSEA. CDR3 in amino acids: CSVGGGSETQYF. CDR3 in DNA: TGCAGCGTTGGAGGGGGCTCGGAGACCCAGTACTTC.

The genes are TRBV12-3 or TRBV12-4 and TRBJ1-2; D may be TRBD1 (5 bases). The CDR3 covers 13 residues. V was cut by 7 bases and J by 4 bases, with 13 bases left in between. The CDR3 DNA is TGTGCCAGCAAGGAGGGGATTGGCTATGGCTACACCTTC. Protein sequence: CASKEGIGYGYTF.

The CDR3 nucleotides read TGTGCCAGCAGTTGGGACCGGACAGGGAACAGCTACGAGCAGTACTTC. It specifies CASSWDRTGNSYEQYF. The chain links TRBV6-6 to TRBJ2-7; the match to TRBD1 covers 8 bases. CDR1 and CDR2 (germline): MNHNY, SVGAGI (reference sequence). The CDR3 is made up of 16 amino acids. With 4 bases clipped from V and 3 bases from J, the junction kept 11 bases outside the gene matches.

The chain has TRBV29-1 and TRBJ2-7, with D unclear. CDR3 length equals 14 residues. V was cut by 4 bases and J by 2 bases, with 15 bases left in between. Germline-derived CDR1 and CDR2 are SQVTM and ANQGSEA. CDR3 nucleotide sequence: TGCAGCGTTGGGTCGAAGGGATCCGCCTACGAGCAGTACTTC. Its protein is CSVGSKGSAYEQYF.

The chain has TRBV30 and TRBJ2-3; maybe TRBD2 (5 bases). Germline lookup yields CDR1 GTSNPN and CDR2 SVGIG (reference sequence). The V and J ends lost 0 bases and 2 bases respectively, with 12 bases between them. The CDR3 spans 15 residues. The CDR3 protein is CAWSVGGINTDTQYF. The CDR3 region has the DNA TGTGCCTGGAGTGTAGGAGGTATCAACACAGATACGCAGTATTTT. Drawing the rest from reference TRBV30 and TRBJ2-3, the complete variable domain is SQTIHQWPATLVQPVGSPLSLECTVEGTSNPNLYWYRQAAGRGLQLLFYSVGIGQISSEVPQNLSASRPQDRQFILSSKKLLLSDSGFYLCAWSVGGINTDTQYFGPGTRLTVL.

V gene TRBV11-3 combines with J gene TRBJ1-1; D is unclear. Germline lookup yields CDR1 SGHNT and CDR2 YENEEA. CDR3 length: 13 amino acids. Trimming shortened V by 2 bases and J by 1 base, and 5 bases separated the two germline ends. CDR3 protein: CASSLPGNTEAFF. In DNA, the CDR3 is TGTGCCAGCAGCTTACCCGGGAACACTGAAGCTTTCTTT.

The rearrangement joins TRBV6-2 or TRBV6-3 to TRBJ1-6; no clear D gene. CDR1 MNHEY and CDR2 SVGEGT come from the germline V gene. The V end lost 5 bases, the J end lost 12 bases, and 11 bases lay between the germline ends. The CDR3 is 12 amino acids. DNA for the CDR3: TGTGCCAGCAGTCAGACGGCCATACCCCTCCACTTT. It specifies CASSQTAIPLHF.